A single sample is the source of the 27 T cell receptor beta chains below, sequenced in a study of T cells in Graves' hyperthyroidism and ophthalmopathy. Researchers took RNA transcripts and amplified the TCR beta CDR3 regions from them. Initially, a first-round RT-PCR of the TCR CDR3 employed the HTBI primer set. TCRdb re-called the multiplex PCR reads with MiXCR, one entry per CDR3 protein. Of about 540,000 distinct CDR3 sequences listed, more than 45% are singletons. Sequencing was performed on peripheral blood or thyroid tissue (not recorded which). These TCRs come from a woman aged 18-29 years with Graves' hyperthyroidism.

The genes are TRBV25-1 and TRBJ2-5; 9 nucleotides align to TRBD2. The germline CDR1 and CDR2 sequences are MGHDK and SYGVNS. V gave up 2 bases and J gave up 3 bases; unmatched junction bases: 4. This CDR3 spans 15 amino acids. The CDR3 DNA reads TGTGCCAGCAGTGAAGAGGCGGGGGGGGAAGAGACCCAGTACTTC. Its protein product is CASSEEAGGEETQYF.

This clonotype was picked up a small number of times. CDR3 bases: TGTGCCAGCAGCTTCCCGAGGGGCGAGCAGTACTTC. It is translated as CASSFPRGEQYF. The chain recombines TRBV7-9 with TRBJ2-7; possibly TRBD1 or TRBD2 for D (5 bases each). V was pared by 3 bases and J by 6 bases, with 9 bases between. Germline CDR1 and CDR2: SEHNR and FQNEAQ (reference sequence). CDR3 size: 12 residues.

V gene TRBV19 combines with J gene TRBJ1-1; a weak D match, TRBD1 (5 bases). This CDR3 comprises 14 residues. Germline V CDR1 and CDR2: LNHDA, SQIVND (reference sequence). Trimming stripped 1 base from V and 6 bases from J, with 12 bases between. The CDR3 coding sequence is TGTGCCAGTAGTATAGGGGGGACTTTCGCTGAAGCTTTCTTT. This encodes CASSIGGTFAEAFF.

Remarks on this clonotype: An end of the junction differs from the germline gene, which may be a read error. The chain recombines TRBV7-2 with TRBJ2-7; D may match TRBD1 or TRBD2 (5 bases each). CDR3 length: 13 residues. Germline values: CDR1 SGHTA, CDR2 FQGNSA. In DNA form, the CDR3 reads TGCGCCAGCAGCACAGGACTTCGGGACGAGCAGTACTTC. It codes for CASSTGLRDEQYF.

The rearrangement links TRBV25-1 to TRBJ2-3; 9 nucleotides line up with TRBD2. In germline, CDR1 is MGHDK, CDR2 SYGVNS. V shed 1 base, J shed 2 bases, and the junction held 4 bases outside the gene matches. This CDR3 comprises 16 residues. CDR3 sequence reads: CASSEWIAGDTDTQYF. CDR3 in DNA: TGTGCCAGCAGTGAATGGATAGCGGGGGACACAGATACGCAGTATTTT.

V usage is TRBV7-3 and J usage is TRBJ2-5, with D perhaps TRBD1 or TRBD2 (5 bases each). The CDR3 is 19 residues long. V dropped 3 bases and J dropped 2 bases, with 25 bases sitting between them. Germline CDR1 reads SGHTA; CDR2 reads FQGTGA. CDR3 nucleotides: TGTGCCAGCAGCTTTGGATTAACTGGGGGTTTCAGTCCGCAAGAGACCCAGTACTTC. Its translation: CASSFGLTGGFSPQETQYF.

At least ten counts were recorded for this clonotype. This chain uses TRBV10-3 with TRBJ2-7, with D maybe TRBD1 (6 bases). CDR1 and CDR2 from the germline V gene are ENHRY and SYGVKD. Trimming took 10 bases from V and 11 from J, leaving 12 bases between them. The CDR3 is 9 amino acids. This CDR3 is CARGQKEYF. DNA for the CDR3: TGTGCCAGGGGACAAAAGGAGTACTTC.

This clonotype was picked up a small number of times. This CDR3 reads CASTQGGLKGSPLHF. CDR3 sequence (DNA): TGTGCCAGCACCCAGGGGGGACTAAAGGGATCACCCCTCCACTTT. The chain couples TRBV25-1 to TRBJ1-6; 7 bases align to TRBD1. Germline CDR1 is MGHDK and CDR2 is SYGVNS. Losses at the gene ends were 7 bases for V and 10 bases for J; bases not matched to a gene: 13. The CDR3 sequence is 15 residues long.

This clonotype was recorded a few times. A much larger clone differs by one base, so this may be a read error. The CDR3 sequence: CAISGDEQETQYF. The DNA of the CDR3 is TGTGCCATCAGTGGCGACGAGCAAGAGACCCAGTACTTC. This chain joins TRBV10-3 and TRBJ2-5; D not resolved. In germline, CDR1 is ENHRY, CDR2 SYGVKD. The CDR3 spans 13 residues. V gave up 4 bases and J gave up 2 bases, with 8 bases separating them.

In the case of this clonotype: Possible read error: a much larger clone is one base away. The CDR3 nucleotides are TGTGCCAGCAGTACCAGAGGGGGACAGGACTATGGCTACACCTTC. Amino acids: CASSTRGGQDYGYTF. This chain connects TRBV12-3 or TRBV12-4 to TRBJ1-2; 8 bases are a match to TRBD1. This CDR3 contains 15 residues. V gave up 5 bases and J gave up 3 bases; unmatched junction bases: 8.

The CDR3 spells CASSEGGTAQETQYF. The CDR3 bases are TGTGCCAGCAGTGAAGGGGGGACAGCCCAAGAGACCCAGTACTTC. The chain joins TRBV25-1 to TRBJ2-5, with a tentative D call TRBD1 (7 bases). The CDR3 is made up of 15 amino acids. In germline, CDR1 is MGHDK, CDR2 SYGVNS. The V end was cut by 2 bases, the J end by 1 base, with 11 bases between.

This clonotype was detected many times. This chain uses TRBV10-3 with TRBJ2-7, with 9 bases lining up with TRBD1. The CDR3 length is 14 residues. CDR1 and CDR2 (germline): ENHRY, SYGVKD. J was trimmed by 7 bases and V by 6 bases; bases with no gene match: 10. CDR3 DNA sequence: TGTGCCATCAGGCCCGGGACAGGGCTAGGGGAGCAGTACTTC. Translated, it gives CAIRPGTGLGEQYF.

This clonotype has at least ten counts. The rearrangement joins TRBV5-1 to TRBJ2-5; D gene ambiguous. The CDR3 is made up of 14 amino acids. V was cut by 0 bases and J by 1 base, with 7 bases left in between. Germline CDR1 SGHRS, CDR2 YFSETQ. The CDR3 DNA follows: TGCGCCAGCAGCTTGGAGGCGATCCAAGAGACCCAGTACTTC. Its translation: CASSLEAIQETQYF.

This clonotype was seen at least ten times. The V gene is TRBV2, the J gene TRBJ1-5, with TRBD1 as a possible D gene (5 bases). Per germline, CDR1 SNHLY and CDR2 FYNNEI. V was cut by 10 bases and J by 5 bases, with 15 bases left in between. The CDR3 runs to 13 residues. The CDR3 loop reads CATKDTADQPQHF. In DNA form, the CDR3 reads TGTGCCACCAAGGACACAGCGGATCAGCCCCAGCATTTT.

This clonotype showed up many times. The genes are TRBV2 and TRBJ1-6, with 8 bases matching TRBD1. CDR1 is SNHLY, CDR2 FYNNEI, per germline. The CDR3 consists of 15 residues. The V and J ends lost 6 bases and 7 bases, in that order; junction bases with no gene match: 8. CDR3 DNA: TGTGCCAGCAGAACGTCGACAGGGGCCAATTCACCCCTCCACTTT. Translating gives CASRTSTGANSPLHF.

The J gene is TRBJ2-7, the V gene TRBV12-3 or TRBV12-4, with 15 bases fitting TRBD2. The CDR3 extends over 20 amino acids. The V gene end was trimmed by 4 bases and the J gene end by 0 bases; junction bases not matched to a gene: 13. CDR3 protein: CASSYGLGTSGRLPSYEQYF. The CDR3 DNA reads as TGTGCCAGCAGTTACGGTCTCGGGACTAGCGGGAGGCTGCCCTCCTACGAGCAGTACTTC.

In nucleotides, the CDR3 is TGTGCCAGCAGCTCTAGACAGTCTCAGCCCGGAAACACCATATATTTT. Amino acid sequence: CASSSRQSQPGNTIYF. V usage is TRBV7-8 and J usage is TRBJ1-3, with D tentatively TRBD1 (5 bases). Germline CDR1 and CDR2: SGHVS and FQNEAQ. Trimming left V 4 bases short and J 4 bases short, with 17 bases between. The CDR3 loop spans 16 amino acids. The entire variable domain, with the rest obtained from reference TRBV7-8 and TRBJ1-3, is as follows: GAGVSQSPRYKVAKRGQDVALRCDPISGHVSLFWYQQALGQGPEFLTYFQNEAQLDKSGLPSDRFFAERPEGSVSTLKIQRTQQEDSAVYLCASSSRQSQPGNTIYFGEGSWLTVV.

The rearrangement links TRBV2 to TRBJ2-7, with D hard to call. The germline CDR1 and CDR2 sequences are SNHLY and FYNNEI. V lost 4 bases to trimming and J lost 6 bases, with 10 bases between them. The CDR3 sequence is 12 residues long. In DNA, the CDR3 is TGTGCCAGCAGTGCTTATGTGGGCGAGCAGTACTTC. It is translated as CASSAYVGEQYF.

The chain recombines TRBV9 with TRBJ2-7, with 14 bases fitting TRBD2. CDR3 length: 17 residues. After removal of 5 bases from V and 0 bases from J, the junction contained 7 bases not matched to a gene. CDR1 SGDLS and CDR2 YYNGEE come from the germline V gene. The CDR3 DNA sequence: TGTGCCAGCAGTGCTGACGGGACTAGCGGGAGCTCCTACGAGCAGTACTTC. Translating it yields CASSADGTSGSSYEQYF.

The CDR3: CASSLHKVGTEAFF. The CDR3 region has the DNA TGTGCCAGCAGTTTACACAAGGTTGGCACTGAAGCTTTCTTT. The V gene is TRBV6-5, the J gene TRBJ1-1; D is uncertain. Germline lookup yields CDR1 MNHEY and CDR2 SVGAGI. The CDR3 extends over 14 amino acids. V lost 4 bases, J lost 4 bases, and 13 bases lay in between.

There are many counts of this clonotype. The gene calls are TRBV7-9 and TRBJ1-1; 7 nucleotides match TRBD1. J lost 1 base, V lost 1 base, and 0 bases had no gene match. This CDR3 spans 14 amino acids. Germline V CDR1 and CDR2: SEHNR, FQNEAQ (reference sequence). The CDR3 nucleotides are TGTGCCAGCAGCTTAGGACAGGGGAACACTGAAGCTTTCTTT. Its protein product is CASSLGQGNTEAFF.

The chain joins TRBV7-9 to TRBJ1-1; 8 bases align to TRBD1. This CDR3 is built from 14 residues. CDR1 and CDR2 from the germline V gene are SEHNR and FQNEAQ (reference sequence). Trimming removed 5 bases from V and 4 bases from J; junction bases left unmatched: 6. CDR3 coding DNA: TGTGCCAGCAGCAAGAGACAGGGGAGCACTGAAGCTTTCTTT. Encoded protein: CASSKRQGSTEAFF.

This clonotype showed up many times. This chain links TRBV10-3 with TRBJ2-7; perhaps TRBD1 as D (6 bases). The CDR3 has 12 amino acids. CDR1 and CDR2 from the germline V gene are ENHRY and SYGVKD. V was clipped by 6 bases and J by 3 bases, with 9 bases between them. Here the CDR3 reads CAIRSGDYEQYF. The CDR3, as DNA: TGTGCCATCAGATCAGGGGACTACGAGCAGTACTTC.

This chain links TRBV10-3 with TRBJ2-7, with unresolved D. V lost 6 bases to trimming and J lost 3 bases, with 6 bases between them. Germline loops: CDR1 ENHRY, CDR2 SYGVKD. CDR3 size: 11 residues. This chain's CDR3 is CAIREDYEQYF. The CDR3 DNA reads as TGTGCCATCAGGGAAGACTACGAGCAGTACTTC.

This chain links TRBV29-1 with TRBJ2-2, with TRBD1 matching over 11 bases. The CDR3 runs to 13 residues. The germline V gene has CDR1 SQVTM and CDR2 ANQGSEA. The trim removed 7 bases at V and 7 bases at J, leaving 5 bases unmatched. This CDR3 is CSARDRGIGELFF. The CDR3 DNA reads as TGCAGCGCCCGGGACAGGGGGATCGGGGAGCTGTTTTTT.

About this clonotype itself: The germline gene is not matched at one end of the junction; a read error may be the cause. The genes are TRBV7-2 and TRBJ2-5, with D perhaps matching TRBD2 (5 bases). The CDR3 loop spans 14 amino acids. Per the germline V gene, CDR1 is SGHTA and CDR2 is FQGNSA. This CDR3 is CASSQSGVGETQYF. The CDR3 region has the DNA TGCGCCAGCAGCCAGTCCGGGGTGGGGGAGACCCAGTACTTC.

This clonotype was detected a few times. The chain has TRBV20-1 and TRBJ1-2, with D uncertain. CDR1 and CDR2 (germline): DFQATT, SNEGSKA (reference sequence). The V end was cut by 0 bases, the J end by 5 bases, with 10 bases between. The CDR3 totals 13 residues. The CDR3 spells CSARDSRTYGYTF. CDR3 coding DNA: TGCAGTGCTAGAGATAGCAGGACGTATGGCTACACCTTC.